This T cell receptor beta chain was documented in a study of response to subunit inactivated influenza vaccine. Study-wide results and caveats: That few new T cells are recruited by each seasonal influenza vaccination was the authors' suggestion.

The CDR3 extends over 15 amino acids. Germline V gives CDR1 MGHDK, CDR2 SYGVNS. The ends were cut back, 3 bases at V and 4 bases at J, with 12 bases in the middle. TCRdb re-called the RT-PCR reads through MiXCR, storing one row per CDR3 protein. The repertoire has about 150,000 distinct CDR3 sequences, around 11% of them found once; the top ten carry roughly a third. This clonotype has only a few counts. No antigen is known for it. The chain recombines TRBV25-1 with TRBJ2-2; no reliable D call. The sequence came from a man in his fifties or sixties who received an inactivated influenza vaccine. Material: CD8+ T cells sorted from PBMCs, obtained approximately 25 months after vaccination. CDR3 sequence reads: CASSELGFGTGELFF. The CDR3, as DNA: TGTGCCAGCAGTGAGCTAGGGTTTGGCACCGGGGAGCTGTTTTTT. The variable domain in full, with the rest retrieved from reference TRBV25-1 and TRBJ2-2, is EADIYQTPRYLVIGTGKKITLECSQTMGHDKMYWYQQDPGMELHLIHYSYGVNSTEKGDLSSESTVSRIRTEHFPLTLESARPSHTSQYLCASSELGFGTGELFFGEGSRLTVL.